The 18 T cell receptor beta chains in this list originate from one sample, sequenced in a study of sequential checkpoint blockade in melanoma. The method was immunoSEQ multiplex PCR; TCRdb's version includes in-frame clones alone and lacks a portion of them. The sample records some 20,000 clones, roughly 80% being singletons. Sample treatment: randomized to nivolumab then ipilimumab (arm A) or the reverse (arm B). Sequences were derived from CD8+ T cells sorted from blood (inferred from file names), sampled from a patient given nivolumab and ipilimumab in sequence. Source of these receptors: a human donor with melanoma.

The genes are TRBV27 and TRBJ1-1, with 9 positions matching TRBD1. Per germline, CDR1 MNHEY and CDR2 SMNVEV (reference sequence). The CDR3 length is 17 residues. The ends lost 2 bases at V and 4 bases at J; junction bases unmatched: 11. The CDR3 is CASSLTPPGQGITEAFF. The CDR3 DNA follows: TGTGCCAGCAGTTTAACTCCGCCGGGACAGGGTATCACTGAAGCTTTCTTT.

In this sample, this clone turned up once. The gene calls are TRBV6-6 and TRBJ2-7; D gene uncertain. The CDR3 sequence is 12 residues long. The germline V gene has CDR1 MNHNY and CDR2 SVGAGI (reference sequence). The CDR3 nucleotides read TGTGCAACGATCGGTGCTCTCCACGAGCAGTACTTC. Amino acid sequence: CATIGALHEQYF.

The rearrangement uses TRBV9 and TRBJ2-1; TRBD2 matches 10 bases. CDR3 length: 14 amino acids. Germline CDR1 is SGDLS and CDR2 is YYNGEE. V was clipped by 0 bases and J by 7 bases; unmatched bases: 1. The CDR3 bases are TGTGCCAGCAGCGTAGGTAGCGGGAGGAATGAGCAGTTCTTC. It codes for CASSVGSGRNEQFF.

The chain carries TRBV27 and TRBJ1-5; a weak D match, TRBD1 (6 bases). The CDR3 extends over 14 amino acids. V was shortened by 6 bases and J by 3 bases, with 12 bases between the two germline ends. The germline gives CDR1 MNHEY, CDR2 SMNVEV (reference sequence). CDR3 sequence reads: CASRKQGTNQPQHF. The CDR3 DNA sequence: TGTGCCAGCAGGAAACAGGGAACCAATCAGCCCCAGCATTTT.

This chain joins TRBV4-1 and TRBJ1-2; TRBD1 is a possible D gene (6 bases). The V gene lost 2 bases and the J gene lost 7 bases, with 8 bases spanning the gap. Germline loops: CDR1 MGHRA, CDR2 YSYEKL. The CDR3 totals 12 residues. CDR3 region: CASSQMTGGYTF. DNA for the CDR3: TGCGCCAGCAGCCAAATGACAGGTGGCTACACCTTC.

This chain links TRBV27 with TRBJ2-7, with a possible D match to TRBD2 (5 bases). V was clipped by 8 bases and J by 7 bases, with 24 bases between them. This CDR3 is 15 amino acids long. From germline, CDR1 is MNHEY and CDR2 SMNVEV (reference sequence). The chain's CDR3 is CASARVATETWEQYF. The CDR3 DNA follows: TGTGCCAGCGCGAGGGTTGCGACCGAAACGTGGGAGCAGTACTTC.

The chain employs TRBV28 and TRBJ2-1, with 11 positions matching TRBD2. This CDR3 is built from 17 residues. The germline CDR1 and CDR2 sequences are MDHEN and SYDVKM. J gave up 0 bases and V 5 bases, and 6 bases lay outside the gene matches. This chain's CDR3 is CASSLHSGRASYNEQFF. The CDR3 DNA sequence: TGTGCCAGCAGTCTACATAGCGGGAGGGCCTCCTACAATGAGCAGTTCTTC.

The table lists this clone with a count of one. Written as DNA, the CDR3 is TGTGCCAGCGCCTACTCTAGCGGGGCTAACTACGAGCAGTACTTC. It is translated as CASAYSSGANYEQYF. V and J are TRBV27 and TRBJ2-7, with 9 bases fitting TRBD2. The CDR3 is 15 amino acids. The V segment lost 8 bases and the J segment 3 bases; nucleotides outside the gene matches: 11. The V gene's germline CDR1 is MNHEY and CDR2 SMNVEV (reference sequence).

J is TRBJ2-2 and V is TRBV7-8; D might be TRBD2 (5 bases). This CDR3 comprises 14 residues. CDR1 is SGHVS, CDR2 FQNEAQ, per germline. V was trimmed by 1 base and J by 7 bases, leaving 10 bases between them. Here the CDR3 reads CASSLGTYSGELFF. The CDR3 coding sequence is TGTGCCAGCAGCTTAGGGACTTATAGCGGGGAGCTGTTTTTT.

The chain couples TRBV6-5 to TRBJ1-6, with 7 bases fitting TRBD1. CDR1 and CDR2 (germline): MNHEY, SVGAGI. This CDR3 contains 15 residues. The V and J ends lost 5 bases and 7 bases, in that order; junction bases with no gene match: 8. In nucleotides, the CDR3 is TGTGCCAGCAGTCGTGTGACAGGGCGCAATTCACCCCTCCACTTT. As protein: CASSRVTGRNSPLHF.

This clone was detected a few times. Other DNA sequences from this sample encode an identical CDR3 as well. The chain carries TRBV7-8 and TRBJ2-5, with a possible D match to TRBD1 (6 bases). The CDR3 has 13 amino acids. Germline V gives CDR1 SGHVS, CDR2 FQNEAQ. Trimming left V 5 bases short and J 2 bases short, with 9 bases between. CDR3 loop: CASSADRQETQYF. In nucleotides, the CDR3 is TGTGCCAGCAGCGCGGACAGACAAGAGACCCAGTACTTC.

The chain is built from TRBV6-5 and TRBJ2-3; 10 bases map to TRBD1. The CDR3 extends over 15 amino acids. Per germline, CDR1 MNHEY and CDR2 SVGAGI. Trimming at V came to 6 bases and at J to 5 bases, leaving 8 bases not matched to a gene. CDR3 loop: CASRPGQGIGDTQYF. As DNA, the CDR3 is TGTGCCAGCAGACCGGGACAGGGGATTGGAGATACGCAGTATTTT.

This clone is a singleton in its sample. The V call is TRBV28, the J call TRBJ2-7, with TRBD1 as a possible D gene (6 bases). The V gene lost 3 bases and the J gene lost 5 bases, with 14 bases spanning the gap. Germline CDR1 and CDR2: MDHEN and SYDVKM. CDR3 length equals 14 residues. CDR3 sequence: CASSLSGALDEQYF. The CDR3 DNA reads as TGTGCCAGCAGTTTGTCAGGGGCGCTGGACGAGCAGTACTTC.

The chain couples TRBV4-3 to TRBJ2-5, with D tentatively TRBD2 (5 bases). With the DNA end fitting TRBJ2-7 better, the J assignment may be wrong. CDR3 length: 14 amino acids. Germline CDR1 is LGHNA and CDR2 is YSLEER. The CDR3 DNA sequence: TGCGCCAGCAGCCCCCAAGGGAGCTCCTACGAGCAGTACTTC. This gives the protein CASSPQGSSYEQYF.

The chain has TRBV5-1 and TRBJ2-5; TRBD2 matches at 7 bases. J was trimmed by 3 bases and V by 6 bases; bases with no gene match: 5. The CDR3 has 13 amino acids. The germline gives CDR1 SGHRS, CDR2 YFSETQ. Written as DNA, the CDR3 is TGCGCCAGCACCCCCCTAGCGGAAGAGACCCAGTACTTC. Its translation: CASTPLAEETQYF.

The chain recombines TRBV5-1 with TRBJ2-7, with D tentatively TRBD1 (6 bases). V was trimmed by 1 base and J by 3 bases, leaving 11 bases between them. This CDR3 has 14 amino acids. Germline CDR1 reads SGHRS; CDR2 reads YFSETQ. CDR3 nucleotide sequence: TGCGCCAGCAGCTTGACAGGGACAAACTACGAGCAGTACTTC. Residues: CASSLTGTNYEQYF.

The chain employs TRBV7-6 and TRBJ2-1; D not certain. The V end lost 2 bases, the J end lost 0 bases, and 11 bases lay between the germline ends. The CDR3 has 16 amino acids. Germline V gene lookup returns CDR1 SGHVS and CDR2 FNYEAQ. The CDR3 is CASSLLAESSYNEQFF. The CDR3 DNA sequence: TGTGCCAGCAGCTTATTGGCGGAAAGCTCCTACAATGAGCAGTTCTTC.

The chain combines TRBV6-5 with TRBJ2-5, with a weak D call TRBD2 (6 bases). The CDR3 sequence is 14 residues long. Germline V CDR1 and CDR2: MNHEY, SVGAGI. Trimming stripped 5 bases from V and 6 bases from J, with 16 bases between. The CDR3 here is CASSAAFGGKTQYF. CDR3 nucleotide sequence: TGTGCCAGCAGTGCCGCCTTTGGGGGGAAGACCCAGTACTTC.